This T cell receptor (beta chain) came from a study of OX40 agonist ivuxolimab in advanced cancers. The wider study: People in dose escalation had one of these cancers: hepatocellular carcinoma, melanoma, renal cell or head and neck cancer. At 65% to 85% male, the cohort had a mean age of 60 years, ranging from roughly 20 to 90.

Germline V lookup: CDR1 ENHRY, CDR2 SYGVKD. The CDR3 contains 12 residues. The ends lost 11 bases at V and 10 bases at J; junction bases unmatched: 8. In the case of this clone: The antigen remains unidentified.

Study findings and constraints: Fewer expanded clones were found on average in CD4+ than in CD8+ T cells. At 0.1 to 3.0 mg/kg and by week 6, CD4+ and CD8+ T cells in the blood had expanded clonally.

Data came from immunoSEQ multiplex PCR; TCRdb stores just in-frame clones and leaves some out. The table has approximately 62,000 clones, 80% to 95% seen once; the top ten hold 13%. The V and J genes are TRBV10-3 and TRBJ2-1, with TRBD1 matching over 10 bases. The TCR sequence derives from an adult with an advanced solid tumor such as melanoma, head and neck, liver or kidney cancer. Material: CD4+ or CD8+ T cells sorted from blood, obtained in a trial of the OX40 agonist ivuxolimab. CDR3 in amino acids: CAATGQGGEQFF. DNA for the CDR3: TGTGCCGCCACTGGACAGGGGGGCGAGCAGTTCTTC.